Given below is one T cell receptor (beta chain) in context. This CDR3 is 14 amino acids long. Germline values: CDR1 LNHDA, CDR2 SQIVND (reference sequence). V lost 6 bases and J 13 bases, leaving 23 bases between the germline ends. These data come from a study of control samples from healthy donors and cancer patients. Profiling relied on immunoSEQ multiplex PCR, and the TCRdb table lists in-frame clones only, not all of them. The table includes roughly 38,000 clones, less than 85% detected once. The specimen was blood. The chain is built from TRBV19 and TRBJ2-3, with D possibly TRBD1 on 5 matching bases. The TCR originated in a man aged 60 to 69 in good health. The CDR3 reads CASRDYVWGQQEYF. CDR3 nucleotides: TGTGCCAGTAGGGATTACGTATGGGGCCAACAGGAGTATTTT.